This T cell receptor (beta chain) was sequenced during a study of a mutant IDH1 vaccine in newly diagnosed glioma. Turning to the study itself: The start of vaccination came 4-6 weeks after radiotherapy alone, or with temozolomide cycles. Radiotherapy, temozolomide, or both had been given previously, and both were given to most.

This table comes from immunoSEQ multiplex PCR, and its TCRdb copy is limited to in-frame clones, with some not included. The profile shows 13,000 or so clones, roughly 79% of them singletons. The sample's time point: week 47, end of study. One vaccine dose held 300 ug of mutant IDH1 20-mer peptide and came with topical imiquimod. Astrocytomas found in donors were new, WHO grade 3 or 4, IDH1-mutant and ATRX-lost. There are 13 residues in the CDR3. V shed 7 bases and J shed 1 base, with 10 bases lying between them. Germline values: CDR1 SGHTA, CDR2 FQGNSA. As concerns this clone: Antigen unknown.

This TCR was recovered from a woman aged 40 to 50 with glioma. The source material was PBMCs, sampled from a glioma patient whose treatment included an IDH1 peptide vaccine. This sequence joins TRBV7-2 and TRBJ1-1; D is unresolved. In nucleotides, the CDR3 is TGTGCCAGCACCAAAGACGGGAACACTGAAGCTTTCTTT. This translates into CASTKDGNTEAFF.